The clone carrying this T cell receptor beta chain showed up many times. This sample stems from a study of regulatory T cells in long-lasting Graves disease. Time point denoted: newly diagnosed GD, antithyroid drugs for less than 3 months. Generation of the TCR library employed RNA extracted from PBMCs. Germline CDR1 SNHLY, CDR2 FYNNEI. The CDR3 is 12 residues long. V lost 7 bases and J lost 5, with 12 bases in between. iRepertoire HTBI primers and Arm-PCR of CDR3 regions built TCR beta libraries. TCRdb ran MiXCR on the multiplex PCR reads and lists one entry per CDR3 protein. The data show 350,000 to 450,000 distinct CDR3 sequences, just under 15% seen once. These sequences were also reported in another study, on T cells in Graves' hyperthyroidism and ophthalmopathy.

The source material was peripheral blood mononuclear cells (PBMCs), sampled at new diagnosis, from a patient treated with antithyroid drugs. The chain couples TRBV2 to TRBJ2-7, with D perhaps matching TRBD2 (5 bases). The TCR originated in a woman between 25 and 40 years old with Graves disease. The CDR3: CASTKDGNEQYF. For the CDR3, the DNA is TGTGCCAGCACCAAGGACGGGAACGAGCAGTACTTC.